This TCR beta chain came from a study of blood T cell repertoires in COVID-19. Across the study: The samples span acute and convalescent COVID-19 from the United States, Italy and Spain. PBMCs, B-cell-depleted T cells, or T cells were the source of the cDNA or gDNA that made up the material.

Participants' reported clinical history set cohort assignment. The authors' processing: Amplifying reference gene primers gave estimates of nucleated cell counts. Only in-frame clones appear in the TCRdb table, and some are missing; sequencing was by immunoSEQ multiplex PCR. For V, J and clone size, that table is used; D and trimming come from the DNA. The sample carries over 200,000 clones, nearly 90% recorded once. CDR3 length: 13 amino acids. The V end was cut by 5 bases, the J end by 8 bases, with 15 bases between. Germline assignment: CDR1 LNHDA and CDR2 SQIVND (reference sequence). The sample consisted of PBMCs or T cells enriched from blood (not recorded which). The receptor was isolated from a man younger than 45 who had recovered from COVID-19. The chain couples TRBV19 to TRBJ1-2; no definite D call. DNA of the CDR3: TGTGCCAGTAGTTCTAGAGTCGCTAGCGGCTACACCTTC. Its protein product is CASSSRVASGYTF.